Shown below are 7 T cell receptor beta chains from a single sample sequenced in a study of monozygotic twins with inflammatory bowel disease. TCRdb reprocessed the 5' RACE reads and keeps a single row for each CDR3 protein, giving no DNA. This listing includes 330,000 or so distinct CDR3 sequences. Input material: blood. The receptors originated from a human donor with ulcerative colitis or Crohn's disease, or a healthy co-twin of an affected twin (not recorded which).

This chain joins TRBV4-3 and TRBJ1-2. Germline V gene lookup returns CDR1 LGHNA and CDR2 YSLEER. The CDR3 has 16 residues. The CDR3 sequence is CASSQVVPDHIYGYTF.

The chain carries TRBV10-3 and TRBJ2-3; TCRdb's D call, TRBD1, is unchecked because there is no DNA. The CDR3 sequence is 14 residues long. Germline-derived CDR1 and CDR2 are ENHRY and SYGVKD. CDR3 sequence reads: CAITSGLSSGTQYF.

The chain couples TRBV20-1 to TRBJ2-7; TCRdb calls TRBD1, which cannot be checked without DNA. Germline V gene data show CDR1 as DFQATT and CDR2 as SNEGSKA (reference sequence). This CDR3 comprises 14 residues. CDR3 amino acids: CSAIGGEWAYEQYF.

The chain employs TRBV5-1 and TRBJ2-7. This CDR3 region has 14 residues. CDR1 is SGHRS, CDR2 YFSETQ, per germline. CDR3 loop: CASSFTGLPYEQYF. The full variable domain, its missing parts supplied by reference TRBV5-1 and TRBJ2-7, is KAGVTQTPRYLIKTRGQQVTLSCSPISGHRSVSWYQQTPGQGLQFLFEYFSETQRNKGNFPGRFSGRQFSNSRSEMNVSTLELGDSALYLCASSFTGLPYEQYFGPGTRLTVT.

The CDR3 protein is CASTLRLAGDNEQFF. The rearrangement joins TRBV6-1 to TRBJ2-1; TCRdb proposes TRBD2, but this gene call is untestable without DNA. In germline, CDR1 is MNHNS, CDR2 SASEGT. This CDR3 spans 15 amino acids.

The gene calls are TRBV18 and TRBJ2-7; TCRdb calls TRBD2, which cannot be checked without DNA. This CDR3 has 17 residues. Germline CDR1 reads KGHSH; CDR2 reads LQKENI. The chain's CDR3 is CASSPLGWTSGSYEQYF.

The CDR3 sequence is CASSESSGGGNEQFF. This chain links TRBV6-4 with TRBJ2-1; TCRdb designates TRBD2, a call that cannot be tested without DNA. This CDR3 region has 15 residues. Germline loops: CDR1 MRHNA, CDR2 SNTAGT.